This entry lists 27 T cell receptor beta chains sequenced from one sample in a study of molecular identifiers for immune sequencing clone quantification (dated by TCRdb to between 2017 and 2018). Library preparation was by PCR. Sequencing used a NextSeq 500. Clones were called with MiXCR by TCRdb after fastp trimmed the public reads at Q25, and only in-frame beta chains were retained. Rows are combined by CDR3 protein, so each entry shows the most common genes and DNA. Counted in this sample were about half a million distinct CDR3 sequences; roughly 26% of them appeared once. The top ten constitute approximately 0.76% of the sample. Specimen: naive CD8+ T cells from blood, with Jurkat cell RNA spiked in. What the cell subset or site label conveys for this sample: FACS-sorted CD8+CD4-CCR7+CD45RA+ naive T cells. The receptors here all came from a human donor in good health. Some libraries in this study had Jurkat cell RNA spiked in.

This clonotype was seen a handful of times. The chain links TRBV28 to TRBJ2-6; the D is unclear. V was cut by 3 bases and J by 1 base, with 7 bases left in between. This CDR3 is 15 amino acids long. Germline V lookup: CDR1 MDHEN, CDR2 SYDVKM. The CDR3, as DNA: TGTGCCAGCAGTTTCACGTGGTCTGGGGCCAACGTCCTGACTTTC. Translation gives CASSFTWSGANVLTF. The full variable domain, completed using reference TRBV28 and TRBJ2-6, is DVKVTQSSRYLVKRTGEKVFLECVQDMDHENMFWYRQDPGLGLRLIYFSYDVKMKEKGDIPEGYSVSREKKERFSLILESASTNQTSMYLCASSFTWSGANVLTFGAGSRLTVL.

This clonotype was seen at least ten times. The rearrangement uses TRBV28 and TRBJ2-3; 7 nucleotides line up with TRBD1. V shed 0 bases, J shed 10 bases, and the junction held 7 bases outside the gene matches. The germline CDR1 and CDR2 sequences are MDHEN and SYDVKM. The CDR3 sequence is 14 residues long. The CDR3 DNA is TGTGCCAGCAGTTTATGGGGCAGGGGGTCTGCGCAGTATTTT. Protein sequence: CASSLWGRGSAQYF.

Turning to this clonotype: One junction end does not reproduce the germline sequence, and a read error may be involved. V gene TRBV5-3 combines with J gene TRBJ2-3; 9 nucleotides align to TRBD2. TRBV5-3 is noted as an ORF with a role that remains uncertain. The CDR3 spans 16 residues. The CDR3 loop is CASSFSDVAGVHTQYF. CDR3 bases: TGTGCCAGCAGCTTCTCCGACGTAGCGGGGGTTCATACGCAGTATTTT.

The CDR3 nucleotides read TGTGCCAGCATCTGGGCTCGGGCTAATGAAAAACTGTTTTTT. Residues: CASIWARANEKLFF. V usage is TRBV12-3 or TRBV12-4 and J usage is TRBJ1-4; D unclear. The CDR3 totals 14 residues. V was cut by 7 bases and J by 3 bases, with 12 bases left in between.

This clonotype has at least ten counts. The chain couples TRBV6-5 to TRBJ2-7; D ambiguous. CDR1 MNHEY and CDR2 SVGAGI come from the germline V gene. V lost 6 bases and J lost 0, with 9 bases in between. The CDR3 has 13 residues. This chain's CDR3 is CASRSWSSYEQYF. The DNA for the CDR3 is TGTGCCAGCAGGTCGTGGAGCTCCTACGAGCAGTACTTC.

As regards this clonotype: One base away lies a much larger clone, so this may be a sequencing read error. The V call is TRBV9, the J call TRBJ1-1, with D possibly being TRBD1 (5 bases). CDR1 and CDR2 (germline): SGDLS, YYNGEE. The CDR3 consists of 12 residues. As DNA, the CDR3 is TGTGCCAGCAGCATCCAGGGACGTGAAGCTCTCTTT. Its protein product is CASSIQGREALF.

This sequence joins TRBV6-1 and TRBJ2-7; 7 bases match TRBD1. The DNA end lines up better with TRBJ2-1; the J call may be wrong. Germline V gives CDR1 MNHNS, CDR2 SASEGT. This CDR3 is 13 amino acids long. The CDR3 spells CASRHRQGYEQFF. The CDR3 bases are TGTGCCAGCAGACACCGACAGGGCTACGAGCAGTTCTTC.

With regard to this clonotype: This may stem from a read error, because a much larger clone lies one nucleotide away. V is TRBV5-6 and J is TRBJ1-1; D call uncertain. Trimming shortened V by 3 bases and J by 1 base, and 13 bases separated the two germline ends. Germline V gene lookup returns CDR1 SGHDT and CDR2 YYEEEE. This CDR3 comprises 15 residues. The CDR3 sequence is CASSSRGARNTEAFF. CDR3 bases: TGTGCCAGCAGCTCGCGAGGAGCCCGGAACACTGAAGCTTTCTTT.

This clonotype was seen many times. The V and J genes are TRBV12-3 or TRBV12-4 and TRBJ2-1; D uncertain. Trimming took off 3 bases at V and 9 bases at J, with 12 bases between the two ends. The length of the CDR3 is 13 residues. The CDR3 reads CASSFSPAREQFF. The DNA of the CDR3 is TGTGCCAGCAGTTTTTCCCCCGCCCGTGAGCAGTTCTTC.

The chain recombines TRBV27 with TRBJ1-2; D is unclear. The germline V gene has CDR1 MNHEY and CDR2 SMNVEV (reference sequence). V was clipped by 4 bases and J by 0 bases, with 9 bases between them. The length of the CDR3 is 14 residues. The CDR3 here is CASSWGRANYGYTF. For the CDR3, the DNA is TGTGCCAGCAGTTGGGGTCGGGCTAACTATGGCTACACCTTC.

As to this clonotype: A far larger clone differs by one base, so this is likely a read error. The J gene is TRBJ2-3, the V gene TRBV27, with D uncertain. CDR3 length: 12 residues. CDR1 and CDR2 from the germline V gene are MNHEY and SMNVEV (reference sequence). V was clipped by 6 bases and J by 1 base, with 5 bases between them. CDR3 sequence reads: CASRWGTDTQYF. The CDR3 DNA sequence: TGTGCCAGCAGATGGGGCACAGATACGCAGTATTTT.

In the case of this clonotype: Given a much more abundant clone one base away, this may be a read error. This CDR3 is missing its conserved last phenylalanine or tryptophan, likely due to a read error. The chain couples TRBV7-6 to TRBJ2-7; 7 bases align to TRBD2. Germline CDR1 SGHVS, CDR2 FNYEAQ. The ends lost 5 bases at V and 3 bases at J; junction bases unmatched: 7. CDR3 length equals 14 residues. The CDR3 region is CASSLVGGGYEQYS. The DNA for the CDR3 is TGTGCCAGCAGCCTAGTTGGCGGGGGCTACGAGCAGTACTCC.

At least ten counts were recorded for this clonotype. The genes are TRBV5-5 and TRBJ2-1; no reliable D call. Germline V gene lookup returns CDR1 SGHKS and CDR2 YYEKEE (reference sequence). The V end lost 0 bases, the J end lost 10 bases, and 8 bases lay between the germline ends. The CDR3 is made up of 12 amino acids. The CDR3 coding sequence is TGTGCCAGCAGCTTGGATTCTGGAGAGCAGTTCTTC. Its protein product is CASSLDSGEQFF.

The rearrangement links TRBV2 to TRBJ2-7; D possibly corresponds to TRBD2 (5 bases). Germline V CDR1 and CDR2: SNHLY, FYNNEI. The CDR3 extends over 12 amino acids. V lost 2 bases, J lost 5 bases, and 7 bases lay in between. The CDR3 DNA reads TGTGCCAGCAGTGAAAGAGGGAACGAGCAGTACTTC. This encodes CASSERGNEQYF. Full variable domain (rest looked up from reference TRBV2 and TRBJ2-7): EPEVTQTPSHQVTQMGQEVILRCVPISNHLYFYWYRQILGQKVEFLVSFYNNEISEKSEIFDDQFSVERPDGSNFTLKIRSTKLEDSAMYFCASSERGNEQYFGPGTRLTVT.

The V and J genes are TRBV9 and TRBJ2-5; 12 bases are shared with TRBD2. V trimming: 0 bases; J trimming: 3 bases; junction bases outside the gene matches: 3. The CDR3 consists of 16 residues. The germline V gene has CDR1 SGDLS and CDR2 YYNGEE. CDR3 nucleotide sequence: TGTGCCAGCAGCGTAGCTAGCGGGGGGGCCAAAGAGACCCAGTACTTC. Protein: CASSVASGGAKETQYF.

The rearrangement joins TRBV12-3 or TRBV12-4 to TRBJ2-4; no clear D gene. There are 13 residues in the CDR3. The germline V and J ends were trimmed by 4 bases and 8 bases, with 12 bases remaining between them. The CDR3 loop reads CASSSAGRDIQYF. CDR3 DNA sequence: TGTGCCAGCAGTTCTGCAGGACGGGACATTCAGTACTTC.

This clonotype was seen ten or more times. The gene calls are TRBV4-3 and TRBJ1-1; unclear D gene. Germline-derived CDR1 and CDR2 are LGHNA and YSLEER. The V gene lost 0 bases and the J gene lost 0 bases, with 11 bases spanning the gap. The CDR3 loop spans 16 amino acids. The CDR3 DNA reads TGCGCCAGCAGCCAAGATAGCAGGACCTTGAACACTGAAGCTTTCTTT. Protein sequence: CASSQDSRTLNTEAFF.

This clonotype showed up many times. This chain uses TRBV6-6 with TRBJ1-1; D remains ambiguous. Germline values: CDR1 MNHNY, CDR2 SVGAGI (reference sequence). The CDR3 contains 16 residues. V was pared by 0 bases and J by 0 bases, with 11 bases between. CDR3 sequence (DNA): TGTGCCAGCAGTTACTCGGCGCAACATATGAACACTGAAGCTTTCTTT. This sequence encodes CASSYSAQHMNTEAFF.

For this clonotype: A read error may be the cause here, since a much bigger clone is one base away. CDR3 loop: CASSTGQRAGTEAFF. The CDR3 DNA sequence: TGTGCCAGCAGCACCGGACAGAGGGCTGGCACTGAAGCTTTCTTT. The chain recombines TRBV7-6 with TRBJ1-1; the D gene is possibly TRBD1 (6 bases). The V gene's germline CDR1 is SGHVS and CDR2 FNYEAQ. Trimming removed 5 bases from V and 4 bases from J, with 17 bases in between. CDR3 length equals 15 residues.

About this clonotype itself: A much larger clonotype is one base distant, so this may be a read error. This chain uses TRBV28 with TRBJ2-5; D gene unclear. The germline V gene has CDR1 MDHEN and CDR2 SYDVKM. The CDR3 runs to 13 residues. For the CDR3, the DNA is TGTGCCACGGTCCCCCCGTACCAAGAGACCCAGTGCTTC. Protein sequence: CATVPPYQETQCF.

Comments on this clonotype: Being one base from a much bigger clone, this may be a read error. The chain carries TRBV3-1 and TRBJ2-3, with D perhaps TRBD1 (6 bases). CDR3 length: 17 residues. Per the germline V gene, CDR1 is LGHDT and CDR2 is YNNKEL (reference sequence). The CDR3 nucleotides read TGTGCCACCAGCCAAGGGTGGACAGCCGCTAGCACAGATACGCAGTATTTT. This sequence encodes CATSQGWTAASTDTQYF.

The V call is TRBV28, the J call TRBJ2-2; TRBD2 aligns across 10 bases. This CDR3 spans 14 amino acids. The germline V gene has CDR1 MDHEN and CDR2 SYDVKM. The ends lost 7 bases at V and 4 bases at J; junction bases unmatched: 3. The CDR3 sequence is CASMSGRATGELFF. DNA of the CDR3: TGTGCCAGCATGAGCGGGAGGGCCACCGGGGAGCTGTTTTTT.

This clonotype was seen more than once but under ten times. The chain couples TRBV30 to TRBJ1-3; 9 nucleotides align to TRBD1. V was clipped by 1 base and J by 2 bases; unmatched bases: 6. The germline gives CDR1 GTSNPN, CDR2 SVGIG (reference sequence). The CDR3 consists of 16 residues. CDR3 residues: CAWSAGQGVAGNTIYF. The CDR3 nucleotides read TGTGCCTGGAGTGCGGGACAGGGAGTCGCTGGAAACACCATATATTTT.

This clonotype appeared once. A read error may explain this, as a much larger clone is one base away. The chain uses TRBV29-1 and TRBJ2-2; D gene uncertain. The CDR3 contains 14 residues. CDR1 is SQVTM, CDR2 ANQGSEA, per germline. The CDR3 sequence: CSAEPATNTVELFF. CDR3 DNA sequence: TGCAGCGCCGAGCCAGCCACAAACACCGTGGAGCTGTTTTTT.

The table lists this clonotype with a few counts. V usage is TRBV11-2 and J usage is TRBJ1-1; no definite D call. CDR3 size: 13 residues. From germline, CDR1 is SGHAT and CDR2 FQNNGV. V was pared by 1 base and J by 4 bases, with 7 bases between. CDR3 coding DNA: TGTGCCAGCAGCTTAGTAATAACCACTGAAGCTTTCTTT. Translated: CASSLVITTEAFF.

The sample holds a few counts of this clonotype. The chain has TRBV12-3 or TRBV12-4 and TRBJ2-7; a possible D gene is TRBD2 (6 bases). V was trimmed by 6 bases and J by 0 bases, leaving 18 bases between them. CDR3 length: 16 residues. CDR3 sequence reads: CASRGSGRKNSYEQYF. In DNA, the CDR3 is TGTGCCAGCAGAGGGTCCGGGAGAAAGAACTCCTACGAGCAGTACTTC.

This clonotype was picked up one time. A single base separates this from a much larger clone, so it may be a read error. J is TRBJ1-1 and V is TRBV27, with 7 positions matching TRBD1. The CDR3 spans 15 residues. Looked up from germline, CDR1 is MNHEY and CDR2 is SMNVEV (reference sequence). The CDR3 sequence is CASSTLTGTETGAFF. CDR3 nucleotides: TGTGCCAGCAGTACCCTAACCGGGACAGAAACTGGAGCTTTCTTT.